The 6 T cell receptor beta chains given below trace back to one sample, sequenced in a study of blood T cell repertoires in COVID-19 (TCRdb year 2020). Receptors were amplified or captured by the immunoSEQ multiplex PCR assay. TCRdb carries this immuneACCESS record with in-frame sequences only. Its versions omit some clonotypes, under half of them owing to an unresolved V gene in the studies checked, with the rest unexplained. The sample data list around 270,000 clones, and around 87% of these were observed just once. The ten largest clones add up to about 2.5% of the sample. The sample taken for sequencing was peripheral blood. Every receptor here comes from a woman between 50 and 59 years old with acute or convalescent COVID-19.

The chain combines TRBV28 with TRBJ2-1, with a weak D call TRBD1 (6 bases). This CDR3 contains 17 residues. CDR1 is MDHEN, CDR2 SYDVKM, per germline. V lost 1 base, J lost 1 base, and 14 bases lay in between. The CDR3 nucleotides are TGTGCCAGCAGTTTATTATTTTTTCAGGGGTCCTACAATGAGCAGTTCTTC. This translates into CASSLLFFQGSYNEQFF.

This rearrangement joins TRBV7-3 to TRBJ2-5, with 9 bases identical to TRBD2. Unmatched junction bases numbered 10, after V lost 3 bases and J lost 5 bases. The CDR3 is 16 residues long. Germline V gene data show CDR1 as SGHTA and CDR2 as FQGTGA. The CDR3 region is CASSLWSSGMGETQYF. CDR3 coding DNA: TGTGCCAGCAGCTTGTGGTCTAGCGGGATGGGGGAGACCCAGTACTTC.

This clone was recorded a few times. This sequence joins TRBV7-9 and TRBJ1-6; D gene uncertain. Trimming took off 1 base at V and 11 bases at J, with 6 bases between the two ends. This CDR3 is built from 12 residues. Germline V gene lookup returns CDR1 SEHNR and CDR2 FQNEAQ (reference sequence). The CDR3 loop is CASSLGRAPLHF. The CDR3 bases are TGTGCCAGCAGCTTAGGACGGGCACCCCTCCACTTT.

The rearrangement uses TRBV6-2 or TRBV6-3 and TRBJ1-5, with D uncertain. The CDR3 sequence is 14 residues long. Trimming removed 3 bases at V and 7 bases at J, with 13 bases between. Looked up from germline, CDR1 is MNHEY and CDR2 is SVGEGT. CDR3 protein: CASSYYGREQPQHF. In DNA, the CDR3 is TGTGCCAGCAGTTATTACGGACGGGAACAGCCCCAGCATTTT.

This chain links TRBV7-9 with TRBJ2-7, with a tentative D call TRBD2 (6 bases). The V and J ends lost 5 bases and 6 bases respectively, with 23 bases between them. This CDR3 has 16 amino acids. CDR1 is SEHNR and CDR2 is FQNEAQ in the germline V gene (reference sequence). Written as DNA, the CDR3 is TGTGCCAGCAGCCAAAGACGGGGAGTCCCGGGGGTCGAGCAGTACTTC. This gives the protein CASSQRRGVPGVEQYF.

The chain carries TRBV7-9 and TRBJ1-5; D might be TRBD1 (5 bases). The V gene's germline CDR1 is SEHNR and CDR2 FQNEAQ (reference sequence). V was shortened by 5 bases and J by 3 bases, with 17 bases between the two germline ends. CDR3 size: 16 residues. The CDR3 sequence: CASSRAGREINQPQHF. Here the CDR3 DNA reads TGTGCCAGCAGCCGAGCAGGGAGGGAAATCAATCAGCCCCAGCATTTT.